One and the same sample provided the 8 T cell receptor beta chains below, sequenced in a study of OX40 agonist ivuxolimab in advanced cancers. Measured with immunoSEQ multiplex PCR; TCRdb has only the in-frame clones, and not every one. The table records 95,000 to 100,000 clones, approximately 83% of them present only once. The sequences come from CD4+ or CD8+ T cells sorted from blood, collected in a trial of the OX40 agonist ivuxolimab. All receptors come from an adult with an advanced solid tumor such as melanoma, head and neck, liver or kidney cancer.

The chain employs TRBV4-3 and TRBJ1-3; 8 bases line up with TRBD1. The germline gives CDR1 LGHNA, CDR2 YSLEER. The CDR3 length is 17 residues. J lost 4 bases, V lost 0 bases, and 8 bases had no gene match. The CDR3 coding sequence is TGCGCCAGCAGCCAAGACACACAGACAGGGGCCGGAAACACCATATATTTT. Its protein product is CASSQDTQTGAGNTIYF.

In its sample, this clone was seen once. The V call is TRBV6-4, the J call TRBJ2-7; 9 bases fit TRBD2. V was clipped by 6 bases and J by 5 bases; unmatched bases: 17. Germline lookup yields CDR1 MRHNA and CDR2 SNTAGT. CDR3 length: 17 amino acids. The CDR3 coding sequence is TGTGCCAGCAGCCCCTCTTTAGCGGGAGTATGGAGAAACGAGCAGTACTTC. This sequence encodes CASSPSLAGVWRNEQYF.

The chain has TRBV28 and TRBJ2-3, with TRBD1 identical over 7 bases. The trim removed 5 bases at V and 3 bases at J, leaving 11 bases unmatched. The CDR3 is 16 residues long. CDR1 is MDHEN and CDR2 is SYDVKM in the germline V gene. This CDR3 reads CASSPSGQGVTDTQYF. The CDR3 bases are TGTGCCAGCAGTCCGTCGGGGCAGGGGGTTACAGATACGCAGTATTTT.

In this sample, this clone turned up once. The V gene is TRBV14, the J gene TRBJ1-2, with 7 bases identical to TRBD1. Germline V gene data show CDR1 as SGHDN and CDR2 as FVKESK. V dropped 0 bases and J dropped 8; count of bases not matched to a gene: 3. CDR3 size: 13 residues. This chain's CDR3 is CASSQDRGGGYTF. DNA of the CDR3: TGTGCCAGCAGCCAAGACAGGGGGGGCGGCTACACCTTC.

CDR3 DNA: TGTGCCAGCAGCCCAGCGGGGGGCGCTTACAATGAGCAGTTCTTC. Protein: CASSPAGGAYNEQFF. This chain joins TRBV9 and TRBJ2-1; 9 bases match TRBD2. CDR3 length: 15 amino acids. The junction had 6 bases not matched to a gene; V was cut back by 4 bases and J by 4 bases. Germline CDR1 is SGDLS and CDR2 is YYNGEE.

The V and J genes are TRBV19 and TRBJ2-2; TRBD1 matches 7 bases. The CDR3 runs 16 residues. V lost 1 base to trimming and J lost 2 bases; unmatched junction nucleotides: 4. CDR1 and CDR2 (germline): LNHDA, SQIVND (reference sequence). CDR3 nucleotides: TGTGCCAGTAGTATAGTGGGGACAGCTAACACCGGGGAGCTGTTTTTT. It encodes CASSIVGTANTGELFF.

V gene TRBV5-4 combines with J gene TRBJ1-1; D not certain. This CDR3 is built from 11 residues. The V gene's germline CDR1 is SGHNT and CDR2 YYREEE (reference sequence). Trimming removed 4 bases from V and 6 bases from J, with 7 bases in between. CDR3 sequence reads: CASSGGSEAFF. The CDR3 DNA follows: TGTGCCAGCAGCGGCGGATCTGAAGCTTTCTTT. Full variable domain (rest looked up from reference TRBV5-4 and TRBJ1-1): ETGVTQSPTHLIKTRGQQVTLRCSSQSGHNTVSWYQQALGQGPQFIFQYYREEENGRGNFPPRFSGLQFPNYSSELNVNALELDDSALYLCASSGGSEAFFGQGTRLTVV.

The chain has TRBV7-2 and TRBJ2-3; 10 bases agree with TRBD2. The CDR3 has 14 residues. V gave up 7 bases and J gave up 5 bases; unmatched junction bases: 6. Germline loops: CDR1 SGHTA, CDR2 FQGNSA. The CDR3 loop is CASTLAGVGDTQYF. DNA of the CDR3: TGTGCCAGCACGCTAGCGGGGGTCGGAGATACGCAGTATTTT. Together with reference TRBV7-2 and TRBJ2-3, the CDR3 gives the full variable domain: GAGVSQSPSNKVTEKGKDVELRCDPISGHTALYWYRQSLGQGLEFLIYFQGNSAPDKSGLPSDRFSAERTGGSVSTLTIQRTQQEDSAVYLCASTLAGVGDTQYFGPGTRLTVL.